The 3 T cell receptor beta chains in this list originate from one sample, sequenced in a study of cytomegalovirus exposure and HLA in healthy donors. With 60 Vbeta and 13 Jbeta primers, the PCR was carried out. Assay used: immunoSEQ multiplex PCR; TCRdb lists only in-frame clones, some missing. The sample carries under 55,000 clones, about 78% recorded once. The specimen was PBMCs. These receptors all come from a woman aged 25 to 39 in good health and CMV-seronegative.

This sequence joins TRBV5-4 and TRBJ1-1; maybe TRBD1 (6 bases). The CDR3 consists of 15 residues. The V end was cut by 1 base, the J end by 4 bases, with 14 bases between. Germline V gene sequence: CDR1 SGHNT, CDR2 YYREEE (reference sequence). The CDR3 sequence: CASSLTPTGSTEAFF. CDR3 in DNA: TGTGCCAGCAGCTTGACCCCTACAGGGAGCACTGAAGCTTTCTTT.

The CDR3 protein is CASSYSGEGASEQYF. For the CDR3, the DNA is TGTGCCAGCAGTTACTCCGGAGAGGGGGCTAGCGAGCAGTACTTC. V is TRBV6-6 and J is TRBJ2-7, with TRBD1 matching over 7 bases. CDR1 MNHNY and CDR2 SVGAGI come from the germline V gene (reference sequence). V gave up 0 bases and J gave up 6 bases; unmatched junction bases: 8. This CDR3 has 15 residues.

This chain uses TRBV28 with TRBJ2-7; the match to TRBD2 covers 7 bases. The CDR3 extends over 15 amino acids. Germline V CDR1 and CDR2: MDHEN, SYDVKM. The V and J ends lost 0 bases and 4 bases, in that order; junction bases with no gene match: 6. The CDR3 bases are TGTGCCAGCAGTTTATGGGGGACTACCCCTTACGAGCAGTACTTC. This translates into CASSLWGTTPYEQYF.